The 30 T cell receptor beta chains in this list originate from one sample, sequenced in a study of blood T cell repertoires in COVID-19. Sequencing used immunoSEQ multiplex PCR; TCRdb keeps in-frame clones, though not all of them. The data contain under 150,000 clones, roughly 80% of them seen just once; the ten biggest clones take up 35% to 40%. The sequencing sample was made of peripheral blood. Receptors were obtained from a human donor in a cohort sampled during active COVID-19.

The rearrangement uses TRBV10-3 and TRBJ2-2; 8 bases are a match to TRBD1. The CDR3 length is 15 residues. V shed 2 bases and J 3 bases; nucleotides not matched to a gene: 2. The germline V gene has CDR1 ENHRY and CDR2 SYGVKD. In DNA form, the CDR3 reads TGTGCCATCAGTGAGAACAGGGGGGACACCGGGGAGCTGTTTTTT. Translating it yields CAISENRGDTGELFF.

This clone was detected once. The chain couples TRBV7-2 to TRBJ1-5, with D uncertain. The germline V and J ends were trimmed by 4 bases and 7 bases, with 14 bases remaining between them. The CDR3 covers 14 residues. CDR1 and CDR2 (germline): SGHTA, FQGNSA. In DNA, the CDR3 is TGTGCCAGCAGCTCCGGTGGACTTAGGCAGCCCCAGCATTTT. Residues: CASSSGGLRQPQHF.

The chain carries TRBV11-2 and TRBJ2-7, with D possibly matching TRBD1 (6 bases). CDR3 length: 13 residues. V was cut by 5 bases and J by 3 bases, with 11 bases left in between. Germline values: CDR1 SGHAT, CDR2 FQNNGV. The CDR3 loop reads CASSPGHIYEQYF. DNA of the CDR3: TGTGCCAGCAGCCCGGGACACATCTACGAGCAGTACTTC.

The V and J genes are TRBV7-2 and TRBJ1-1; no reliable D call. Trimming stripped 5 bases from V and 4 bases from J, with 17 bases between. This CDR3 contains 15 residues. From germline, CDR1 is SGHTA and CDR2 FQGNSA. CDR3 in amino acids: CASSVRGRPLTEAFF. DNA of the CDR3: TGTGCCAGCAGCGTCCGAGGGCGGCCGCTCACTGAAGCTTTCTTT.

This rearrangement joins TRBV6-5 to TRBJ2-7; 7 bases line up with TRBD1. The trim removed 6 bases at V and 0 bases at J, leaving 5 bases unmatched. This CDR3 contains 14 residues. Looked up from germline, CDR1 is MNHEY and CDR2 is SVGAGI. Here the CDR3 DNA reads TGTGCCAGCAGGCCGACAGGGCCCTCCTACGAGCAGTACTTC. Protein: CASRPTGPSYEQYF.

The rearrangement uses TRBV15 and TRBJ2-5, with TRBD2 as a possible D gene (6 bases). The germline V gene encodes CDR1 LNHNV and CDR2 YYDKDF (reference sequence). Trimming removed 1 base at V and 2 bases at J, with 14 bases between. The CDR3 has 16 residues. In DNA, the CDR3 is TGTGCCACCAGCAGAGGGTCCGGGCGGGGTCAAGAGACCCAGTACTTC. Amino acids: CATSRGSGRGQETQYF.

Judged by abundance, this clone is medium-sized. The CDR3 DNA reads TGTGCCAGCAGTGACTCTGGCGGGGGGGCACCAGATACGCAGTATTTT. Residues: CASSDSGGGAPDTQYF. V is TRBV6-4 and J is TRBJ2-3; 9 bases match TRBD2. V shed 0 bases, J shed 4 bases, and the junction held 5 bases outside the gene matches. CDR3 length equals 16 residues. The germline gives CDR1 MRHNA, CDR2 SNTAGT.

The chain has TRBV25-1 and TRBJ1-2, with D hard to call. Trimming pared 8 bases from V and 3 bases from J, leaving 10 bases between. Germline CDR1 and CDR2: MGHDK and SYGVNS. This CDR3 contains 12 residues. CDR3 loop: CASQLADYGYTF. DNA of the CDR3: TGTGCCAGCCAGCTGGCGGACTATGGCTACACCTTC.

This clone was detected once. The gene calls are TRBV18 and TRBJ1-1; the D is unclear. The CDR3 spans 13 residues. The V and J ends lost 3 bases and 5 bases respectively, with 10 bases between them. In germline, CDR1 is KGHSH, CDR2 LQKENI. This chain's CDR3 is CASSPEVATEAFF. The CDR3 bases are TGTGCCAGCTCACCGGAGGTTGCAACTGAAGCTTTCTTT.

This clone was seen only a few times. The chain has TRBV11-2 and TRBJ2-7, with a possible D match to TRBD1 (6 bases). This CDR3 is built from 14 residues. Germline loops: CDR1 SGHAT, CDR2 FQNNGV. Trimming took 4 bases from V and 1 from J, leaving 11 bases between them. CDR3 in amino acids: CASSSWGLSYEQYF. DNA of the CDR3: TGTGCCAGCAGCTCCTGGGGGCTATCCTACGAGCAGTACTTC.

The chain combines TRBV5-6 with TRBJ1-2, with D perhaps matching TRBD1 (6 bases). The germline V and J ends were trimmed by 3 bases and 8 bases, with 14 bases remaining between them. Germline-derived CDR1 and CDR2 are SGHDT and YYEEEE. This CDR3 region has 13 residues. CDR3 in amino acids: CASSSGHLVGYTF. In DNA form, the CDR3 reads TGTGCCAGCAGCTCGGGACATCTAGTAGGCTACACCTTC.

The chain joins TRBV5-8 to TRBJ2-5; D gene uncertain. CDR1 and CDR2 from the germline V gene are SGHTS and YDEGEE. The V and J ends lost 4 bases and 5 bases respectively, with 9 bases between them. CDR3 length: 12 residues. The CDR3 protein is CASSQYLETQYF. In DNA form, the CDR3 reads TGTGCCAGCAGCCAATACTTGGAGACCCAGTACTTC.

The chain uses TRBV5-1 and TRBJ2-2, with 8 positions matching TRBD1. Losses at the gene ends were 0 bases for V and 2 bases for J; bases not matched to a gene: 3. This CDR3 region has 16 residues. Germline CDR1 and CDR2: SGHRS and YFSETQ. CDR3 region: CASSLAGQGNTGELFF. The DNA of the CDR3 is TGCGCCAGCAGCTTGGCCGGACAGGGCAACACCGGGGAGCTGTTTTTT.

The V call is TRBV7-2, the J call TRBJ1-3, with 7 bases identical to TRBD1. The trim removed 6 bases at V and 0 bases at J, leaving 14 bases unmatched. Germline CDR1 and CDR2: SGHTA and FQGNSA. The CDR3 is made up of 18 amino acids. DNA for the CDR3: TGTGCCAGCAGGTCCCCTGGGACAGAGTTATACTCTGGAAACACCATATATTTT. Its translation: CASRSPGTELYSGNTIYF.

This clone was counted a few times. The CDR3 DNA reads as TGTGCCAGCAGCCAAGTGACTAGCGGGGGACGAACCGGGGAGCTGTTTTTT. This encodes CASSQVTSGGRTGELFF. The V gene is TRBV3-1 (or the pseudogene TRBV3-2), the J gene TRBJ2-2; the match to TRBD2 covers 12 bases. The V segment lost 1 base and the J segment 5 bases; nucleotides outside the gene matches: 5. Germline-derived CDR1 and CDR2 are LGHDT and YNNKEL (reference sequence). CDR3 size: 17 residues.

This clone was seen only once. The DNA of the CDR3 is TGTGCCAGCTCACCACAGGCGGAGCGGGGCCCCCAGCATTTT. It codes for CASSPQAERGPQHF. The J gene is TRBJ1-5, the V gene TRBV18, with TRBD1 as a possible D gene (5 bases). Trimming stripped 1 base from V and 10 bases from J, with 14 bases between. The V gene's germline CDR1 is KGHSH and CDR2 LQKENI. The CDR3 contains 14 residues. Complete variable domain (other parts from reference TRBV18 and TRBJ1-5): NAGVMQNPRHLVRRRGQEARLRCSPMKGHSHVYWYRQLPEEGLKFMVYLQKENIIDESGMPKERFSAEFPKEGPSILRIQQVVRGDSAAYFCASSPQAERGPQHFGDGTRLSIL.

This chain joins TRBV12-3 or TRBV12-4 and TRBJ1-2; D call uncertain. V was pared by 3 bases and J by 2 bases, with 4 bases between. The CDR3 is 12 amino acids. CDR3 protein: CASSLSNYGYTF. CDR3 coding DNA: TGTGCCAGCAGTTTGAGCAACTATGGCTACACCTTC.

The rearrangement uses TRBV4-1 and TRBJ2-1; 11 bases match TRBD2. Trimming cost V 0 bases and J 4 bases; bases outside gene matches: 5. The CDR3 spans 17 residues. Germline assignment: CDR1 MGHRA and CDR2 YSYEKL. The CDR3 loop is CASSQDRVAGGYNEQFF. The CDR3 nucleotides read TGCGCCAGCAGCCAAGATCGCGTAGCGGGGGGGTACAATGAGCAGTTCTTC.

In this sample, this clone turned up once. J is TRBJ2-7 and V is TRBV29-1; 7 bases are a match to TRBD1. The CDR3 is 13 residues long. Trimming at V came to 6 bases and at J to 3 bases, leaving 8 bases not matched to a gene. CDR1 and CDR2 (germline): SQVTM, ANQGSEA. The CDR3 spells CSVVGQVFYEQYF. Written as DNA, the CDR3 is TGCAGCGTCGTCGGACAGGTCTTCTACGAGCAGTACTTC.

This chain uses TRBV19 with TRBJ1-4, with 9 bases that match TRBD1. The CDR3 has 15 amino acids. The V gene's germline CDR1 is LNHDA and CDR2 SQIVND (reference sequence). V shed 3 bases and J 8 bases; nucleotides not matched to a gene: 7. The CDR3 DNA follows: TGTGCCAGTAGTATGCGGACAGGGGAAGGAGAAAAACTGTTTTTT. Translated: CASSMRTGEGEKLFF.

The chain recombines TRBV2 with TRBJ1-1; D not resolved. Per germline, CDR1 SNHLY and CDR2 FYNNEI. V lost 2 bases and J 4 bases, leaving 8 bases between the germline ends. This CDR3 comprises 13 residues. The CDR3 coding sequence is TGTGCCAGCAGTGAAAACACCCGCACTGAAGCTTTCTTT. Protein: CASSENTRTEAFF.

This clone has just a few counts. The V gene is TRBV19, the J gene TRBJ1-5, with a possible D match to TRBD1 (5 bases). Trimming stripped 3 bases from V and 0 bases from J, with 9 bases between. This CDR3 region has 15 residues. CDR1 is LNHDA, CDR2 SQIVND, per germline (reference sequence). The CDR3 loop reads CASSIPGFSNQPQHF. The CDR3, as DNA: TGTGCCAGTAGTATCCCAGGGTTTAGCAATCAGCCCCAGCATTTT.

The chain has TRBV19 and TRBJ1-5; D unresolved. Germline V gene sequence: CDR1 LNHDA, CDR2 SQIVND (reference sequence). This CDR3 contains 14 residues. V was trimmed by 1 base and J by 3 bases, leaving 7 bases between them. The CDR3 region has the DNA TGTGCCAGTAGTATAGTGAGGAACAATCAGCCCCAGCATTTT. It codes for CASSIVRNNQPQHF.

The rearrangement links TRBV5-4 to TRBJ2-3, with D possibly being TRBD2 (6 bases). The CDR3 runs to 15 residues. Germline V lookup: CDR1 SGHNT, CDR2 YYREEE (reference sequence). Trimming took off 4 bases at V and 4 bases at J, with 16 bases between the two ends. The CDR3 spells CASSPLISGSDTQYF. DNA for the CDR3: TGTGCCAGCAGCCCTTTGATTAGCGGCTCAGATACGCAGTATTTT.

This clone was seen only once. The CDR3 coding sequence is TGTGCCAGCTTACGGGGGAGAAACACCATATATTTT. Translating gives CASLRGRNTIYF. This chain uses TRBV7-9 with TRBJ1-3, with D perhaps matching TRBD1 (5 bases). Trimming took off 8 bases at V and 5 bases at J, with 10 bases between the two ends. Germline V lookup: CDR1 SEHNR, CDR2 FQNEAQ (reference sequence). CDR3 length equals 12 residues.

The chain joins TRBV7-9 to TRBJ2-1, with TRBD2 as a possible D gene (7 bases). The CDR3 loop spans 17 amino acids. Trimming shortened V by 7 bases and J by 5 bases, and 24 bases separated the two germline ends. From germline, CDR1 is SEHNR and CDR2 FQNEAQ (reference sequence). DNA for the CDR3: TGTGCCAGCAACCGAGGAGGAGGGGGGGCGTCTGACAATGAGCAGTTCTTC. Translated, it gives CASNRGGGGASDNEQFF.

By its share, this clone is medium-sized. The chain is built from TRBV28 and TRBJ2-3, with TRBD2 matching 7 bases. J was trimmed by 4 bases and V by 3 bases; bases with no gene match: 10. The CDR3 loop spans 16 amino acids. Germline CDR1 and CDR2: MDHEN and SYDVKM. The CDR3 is CASSLGLGLTADTQYF. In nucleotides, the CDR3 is TGTGCCAGCAGTTTGGGGTTGGGACTAACTGCAGATACGCAGTATTTT.

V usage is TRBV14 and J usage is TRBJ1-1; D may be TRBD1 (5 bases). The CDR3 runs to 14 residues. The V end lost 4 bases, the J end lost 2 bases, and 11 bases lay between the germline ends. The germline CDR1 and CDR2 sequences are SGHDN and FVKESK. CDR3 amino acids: CASSLYRGNTEAFF. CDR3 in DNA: TGTGCCAGCAGCCTCTATAGGGGTAACACTGAAGCTTTCTTT.

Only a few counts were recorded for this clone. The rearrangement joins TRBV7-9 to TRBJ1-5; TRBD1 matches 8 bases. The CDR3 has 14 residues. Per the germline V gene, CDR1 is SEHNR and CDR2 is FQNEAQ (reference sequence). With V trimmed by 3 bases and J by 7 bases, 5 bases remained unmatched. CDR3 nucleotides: TGTGCCAGCAGCTTCGACAGGGGTGGCCAGCCCCAGCATTTT. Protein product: CASSFDRGGQPQHF. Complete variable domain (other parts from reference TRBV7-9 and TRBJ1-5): DTGVSQNPRHKITKRGQNVTFRCDPISEHNRLYWYRQTLGQGPEFLTYFQNEAQLEKSRLLSDRFSAERPKGSFSTLEIQRTEQGDSAMYLCASSFDRGGQPQHFGDGTRLSIL.

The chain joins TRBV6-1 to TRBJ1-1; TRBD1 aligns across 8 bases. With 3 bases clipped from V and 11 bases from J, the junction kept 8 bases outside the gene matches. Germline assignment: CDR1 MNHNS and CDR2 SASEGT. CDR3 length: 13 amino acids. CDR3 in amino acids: CASSDGRTGPAFF. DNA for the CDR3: TGTGCCAGCAGTGACGGCCGGACAGGGCCGGCTTTCTTT.